A single sample gave rise to the 31 T cell receptor beta chains below, sequenced in a study of shared clonotypes between healthy human individuals. Naive-designated CD8 cells lacked CD45RO, were positively enriched for CCR7, and omitted terminally differentiated effector memory CD45RA+ cells. Clones were sequenced by immunoSEQ multiplex PCR, and TCRdb holds only the in-frame ones, with some missing. The table records 1.5 million to 2.5 million clones, about 95% of them present only once. Sequencing was carried out using naive CD8+ T cells sorted from blood. These receptors all come from a young man in good health.

The chain links TRBV5-6 to TRBJ2-7; possibly TRBD2 for D (5 bases). V was cut by 0 bases and J by 2 bases, with 12 bases left in between. CDR1 is SGHDT and CDR2 is YYEEEE in the germline V gene. The CDR3 is 15 amino acids. Written as DNA, the CDR3 is TGTGCCAGCAGCTTGGGAGGGATTATCACCTACGAGCAGTACTTC. Its protein product is CASSLGGIITYEQYF.

The V gene is TRBV4-1, the J gene TRBJ2-1, with TRBD1 identical over 9 bases. The V gene end was trimmed by 8 bases and the J gene end by 5 bases; junction bases not matched to a gene: 7. Looked up from germline, CDR1 is MGHRA and CDR2 is YSYEKL. The CDR3 spans 14 residues. CDR3 sequence (DNA): TGCGCCAGCGGAACAGGGGGCAGAAACAATGAGCAGTTCTTC. As protein: CASGTGGRNNEQFF.

Comments on this clone: At the DNA level, this CDR3 is encoded by other sequences in the same sample as well. V usage is TRBV6-5 and J usage is TRBJ1-2; D gene ambiguous. CDR1 MNHEY and CDR2 SVGAGI come from the germline V gene. CDR3 size: 12 residues. V lost 8 bases to trimming and J lost 4 bases, with 11 bases between them. The CDR3 is CASRGASYGYTF. As DNA, the CDR3 is TGTGCCAGCCGAGGCGCAAGCTATGGCTACACCTTC.

The V gene is TRBV4-3, the J gene TRBJ2-7, with 7 nucleotides matching TRBD1. There are 19 residues in the CDR3. Germline lookup yields CDR1 LGHNA and CDR2 YSLEER. Unmatched junction bases numbered 23, after V lost 3 bases and J lost 6 bases. The CDR3 DNA sequence: TGCGCCAGCAGCCAGTCCTGGGCACGGGACAGAATACAGTCTGCCGAGCAGTACTTC. Encoded protein: CASSQSWARDRIQSAEQYF.

This clone was counted once. The same CDR3 is also encoded by other DNA sequences in this sample. The gene calls are TRBV9 and TRBJ1-5; the D is unclear. This CDR3 spans 15 amino acids. Trimming removed 2 bases from V and 0 bases from J, with 9 bases in between. Looked up from germline, CDR1 is SGDLS and CDR2 is YYNGEE. For the CDR3, the DNA is TGTGCCAGCAGCGTCGACGGGCATAGCAATCAGCCCCAGCATTTT. Translated: CASSVDGHSNQPQHF.

V gene TRBV4-3 combines with J gene TRBJ1-4; the D is unclear. CDR1 and CDR2 (germline): LGHNA, YSLEER. The CDR3 is made up of 16 amino acids. V lost 6 bases, J lost 0 bases, and 14 bases lay in between. Here the CDR3 DNA reads TGCGCCAGCAGTCCCGACGGGGAAACAACTAATGAAAAACTGTTTTTT. Translating gives CASSPDGETTNEKLFF.

This chain joins TRBV9 and TRBJ2-2; maybe TRBD2 (6 bases). Looked up from germline, CDR1 is SGDLS and CDR2 is YYNGEE. V was shortened by 4 bases and J by 4 bases, with 14 bases between the two germline ends. The CDR3 is made up of 15 amino acids. The CDR3 DNA follows: TGTGCCAGCAGCCTCCGACTAGAACCCACCGGGGAGCTGTTTTTT. As protein: CASSLRLEPTGELFF.

This clone has only a few counts. This chain links TRBV6-5 with TRBJ1-6; D may be TRBD1 (5 bases). CDR3 length: 15 amino acids. V lost 4 bases, J lost 10 bases, and 17 bases lay in between. Germline values: CDR1 MNHEY, CDR2 SVGAGI. The CDR3 here is CASSLGVGRHSPLHF. The CDR3 bases are TGTGCCAGCAGTTTGGGGGTGGGGAGGCACTCACCCCTCCACTTT.

This chain connects TRBV5-4 to TRBJ2-2, with no clear D. Per the germline V gene, CDR1 is SGHNT and CDR2 is YYREEE (reference sequence). The CDR3 has 13 amino acids. The V end was cut by 3 bases, the J end by 3 bases, with 6 bases between. As DNA, the CDR3 is TGTGCCAGCAGCTCTGTAGACACCGGGGAGCTGTTTTTT. Its protein is CASSSVDTGELFF.

This clone was found once. The chain recombines TRBV10-2 with TRBJ1-2; 7 bases are a match to TRBD1. V lost 0 bases, J lost 5 bases, and 15 bases stayed unmatched. In germline, CDR1 is WSHSY, CDR2 SAAADI. The CDR3 contains 18 residues. The CDR3 sequence: CASSESLEGALVFYGYTF. The DNA for the CDR3 is TGCGCCAGCAGTGAGTCATTGGAGGGGGCCCTGGTTTTTTATGGCTACACCTTC.

This chain connects TRBV6-6 to TRBJ2-7; D may be TRBD1 or TRBD2 (5 bases each). The CDR3 has 15 amino acids. CDR1 MNHNY and CDR2 SVGAGI come from the germline V gene (reference sequence). Trimming removed 2 bases at V and 3 bases at J, with 14 bases between. The CDR3 nucleotides read TGTGCCAGCAGTTACGGGACCGAAGCCAACTACGAGCAGTACTTC. Translating it yields CASSYGTEANYEQYF.

This clone appeared once. The sample holds other DNA sequences that translate to the same CDR3. The chain has TRBV7-9 and TRBJ2-7; no clear D gene. Looked up from germline, CDR1 is SEHNR and CDR2 is FQNEAQ (reference sequence). This CDR3 is built from 14 residues. The V and J ends lost 1 base and 1 base respectively, with 8 bases between them. The CDR3: CASSLVGGSYEQYF. As DNA, the CDR3 is TGTGCCAGCAGCTTAGTTGGCGGTTCCTACGAGCAGTACTTC. Combining the CDR3 with reference TRBV7-9 and TRBJ2-7 gives the whole variable domain DTGVSQNPRHKITKRGQNVTFRCDPISEHNRLYWYRQTLGQGPEFLTYFQNEAQLEKSRLLSDRFSAERPKGSFSTLEIQRTEQGDSAMYLCASSLVGGSYEQYFGPGTRLTVT.

A word on this clone: This CDR3 is also generated by other DNA sequences in the sample. The chain has TRBV6-5 and TRBJ2-5; the match to TRBD2 covers 7 bases. This CDR3 has 14 amino acids. V trimming: 1 base; J trimming: 2 bases; junction bases outside the gene matches: 1. Germline CDR1 reads MNHEY; CDR2 reads SVGAGI. The CDR3 DNA reads TGTGCCAGCAGTTACTTCGGGGGGCAAGAGACCCAGTACTTC. Its protein is CASSYFGGQETQYF.

This rearrangement joins TRBV5-4 to TRBJ2-7; TRBD1 aligns across 8 bases. Germline CDR1 SGHNT, CDR2 YYREEE (reference sequence). The CDR3 totals 12 residues. V shed 4 bases and J 5 bases; nucleotides not matched to a gene: 2. Written as DNA, the CDR3 is TGTGCCAGCAGCGGACAGGGCCACGAGCAGTACTTC. It specifies CASSGQGHEQYF.

This clone was observed a few times. This sample also contains other DNA sequences that code for the same CDR3. The chain has TRBV5-1 and TRBJ1-1; no firm D call. Trimming stripped 0 bases from V and 1 base from J, with 4 bases between. Germline CDR1 and CDR2: SGHRS and YFSETQ. This CDR3 region has 13 residues. The CDR3 protein is CASSLAGNTEAFF. CDR3 nucleotides: TGCGCCAGCAGCTTGGCAGGGAACACTGAAGCTTTCTTT.

The rearrangement uses TRBV10-3 and TRBJ1-1; D ambiguous. Germline CDR1 ENHRY, CDR2 SYGVKD. V was cut by 5 bases and J by 0 bases, with 4 bases left in between. The CDR3 runs to 12 residues. CDR3 region: CAISSMNTEAFF. CDR3 DNA: TGTGCCATCAGTTCTATGAACACTGAAGCTTTCTTT.

The V gene is TRBV5-1, the J gene TRBJ2-7; 11 bases line up with TRBD2. The CDR3 totals 18 residues. CDR1 is SGHRS, CDR2 YFSETQ, per germline. V lost 3 bases to trimming and J lost 1 base; unmatched junction nucleotides: 12. CDR3 sequence reads: CASSSGASGRSESYEQYF. CDR3 nucleotide sequence: TGCGCCAGCAGCTCTGGGGCTAGCGGGAGGAGTGAGTCCTACGAGCAGTACTTC.

The genes are TRBV11-3 and TRBJ2-2; D not resolved. This CDR3 spans 12 amino acids. The germline gives CDR1 SGHNT, CDR2 YENEEA. Trimming cost V 7 bases and J 6 bases, with 9 bases left between them. The CDR3 loop is CASTGRPGELFF. The CDR3, as DNA: TGTGCCAGCACCGGACGACCCGGGGAGCTGTTTTTT.

The V gene is TRBV5-4, the J gene TRBJ2-7; D is tentatively TRBD1 or TRBD2 (5 bases each). This CDR3 is 14 amino acids long. With 2 bases removed from V and 2 bases from J, the gap between germline ends came to 11 bases. CDR1 is SGHNT, CDR2 YYREEE, per germline (reference sequence). In DNA, the CDR3 is TGTGCCAGCAGCTTAGGGGAGAGGCCCTACGAGCAGTACTTC. Amino acids: CASSLGERPYEQYF.

The chain uses TRBV7-9 and TRBJ2-3, with TRBD1 identical over 9 bases. CDR1 is SEHNR and CDR2 is FQNEAQ in the germline V gene (reference sequence). Trimming cost V 7 bases and J 5 bases; bases outside gene matches: 10. The CDR3 has 15 amino acids. The CDR3 is CASTPGTGLGDTQYF. In DNA, the CDR3 is TGTGCCAGCACCCCTGGGACAGGGTTGGGAGATACGCAGTATTTT.

V usage is TRBV23-1 and J usage is TRBJ1-2; possibly TRBD1 for D (5 bases). TRBV23-1 is an ORF; its function is uncertain. The CDR3 loop spans 14 amino acids. V was shortened by 6 bases and J by 6 bases, with 17 bases between the two germline ends. This CDR3 is CASSRNGGGDGYTF. The CDR3 region has the DNA TGCGCCAGCAGCCGAAATGGGGGTGGGGATGGCTACACCTTC.

Points on this clone: This same CDR3 is encoded by further DNA sequences in the sample. V gene TRBV6-1 combines with J gene TRBJ2-7, with 8 bases identical to TRBD1. Trimming cost V 1 base and J 3 bases; bases outside gene matches: 2. Germline assignment: CDR1 MNHNS and CDR2 SASEGT. The CDR3 has 14 residues. This chain's CDR3 is CASSEGTGLYEQYF. CDR3 nucleotide sequence: TGTGCCAGCAGTGAAGGGACAGGGCTCTACGAGCAGTACTTC.

The gene calls are TRBV30 and TRBJ2-5, with 11 bases identical to TRBD2. Trimming cost V 2 bases and J 7 bases; bases outside gene matches: 3. The CDR3 is 13 residues long. Germline V gene lookup returns CDR1 GTSNPN and CDR2 SVGIG (reference sequence). In DNA form, the CDR3 reads TGTGCCTGGAGTCCCCTAGCGGGGGGGACCCAGTACTTC. This codes for CAWSPLAGGTQYF.

V usage is TRBV15 and J usage is TRBJ2-3, with TRBD2 matching over 8 bases. Germline V gene data show CDR1 as LNHNV and CDR2 as YYDKDF (reference sequence). With 3 bases clipped from V and 2 bases from J, the junction kept 13 bases outside the gene matches. CDR3 length: 18 amino acids. CDR3 DNA: TGTGCCACCAGCAGGGCTCCCCTTCTTAGCGGGGACACAGATACGCAGTATTTT. Protein sequence: CATSRAPLLSGDTDTQYF.

The rearrangement uses TRBV12-5 and TRBJ2-2; the D gene could be TRBD1 or TRBD2 (6 bases each). The CDR3 covers 13 residues. Germline V gene lookup returns CDR1 LGHNT and CDR2 FRNRAP. V dropped 11 bases and J dropped 0 bases, with 10 bases sitting between them. CDR3 sequence (DNA): TGTGCTGGGGGGACAACGAACACCGGGGAGCTGTTTTTT. This codes for CAGGTTNTGELFF.

Notes on this clone: Other DNA sequences of this sample code for an identical CDR3. The chain employs TRBV6-5 and TRBJ2-1, with TRBD2 identical over 12 bases. Trimming removed 2 bases from V and 4 bases from J; junction bases left unmatched: 0. The V gene's germline CDR1 is MNHEY and CDR2 SVGAGI. The CDR3 spans 15 residues. The CDR3 DNA reads TGTGCCAGCAGTTACGGACTAGCGGGATACAATGAGCAGTTCTTC. It yields the protein CASSYGLAGYNEQFF.

The V and J genes are TRBV7-2 and TRBJ1-1; D ambiguous. The CDR3 is 15 amino acids. Per the germline V gene, CDR1 is SGHTA and CDR2 is FQGNSA. Trimming took 4 bases from V and 1 from J, leaving 13 bases between them. CDR3: CASSSAPDGNTEAFF. The CDR3 DNA reads TGTGCCAGCAGCTCGGCCCCCGATGGGAACACTGAAGCTTTCTTT.

V is TRBV6-5 and J is TRBJ1-1; perhaps TRBD1 as D (5 bases). V was cut by 2 bases and J by 6 bases, with 19 bases left in between. The CDR3 sequence is 16 residues long. Germline-derived CDR1 and CDR2 are MNHEY and SVGAGI. The CDR3 coding sequence is TGTGCCAGCAGTTACGGGGATTGGGGGGAGGCTCCTGAAGCTTTCTTT. Its protein product is CASSYGDWGEAPEAFF.

Remarks on this clone: Other DNA sequences in this specimen translate into the identical CDR3. This chain links TRBV2 with TRBJ1-2; 9 bases are a match to TRBD1. This CDR3 region has 14 residues. Germline CDR1 is SNHLY and CDR2 is FYNNEI. V shed 2 bases, J shed 4 bases, and the junction held 2 bases outside the gene matches. CDR3 sequence (DNA): TGTGCCAGCAGTGAAACAGGGGGCCTCTATGGCTACACCTTC. Its translation: CASSETGGLYGYTF.

This clone was observed once. V is TRBV6-5 and J is TRBJ1-1; D unclear. V was clipped by 3 bases and J by 0 bases, with 8 bases between them. The germline CDR1 and CDR2 sequences are MNHEY and SVGAGI. This CDR3 has 14 amino acids. CDR3 residues: CASSYQHLNTEAFF. CDR3 bases: TGTGCCAGCAGTTATCAACATTTGAACACTGAAGCTTTCTTT.

Of note for this clone: Other DNA sequences from this sample encode an identical CDR3 as well. V and J are TRBV6-1 and TRBJ2-7; TRBD1 matches 7 bases. V dropped 1 base and J dropped 1; count of bases not matched to a gene: 4. Germline V gene lookup returns CDR1 MNHNS and CDR2 SASEGT. CDR3 length equals 15 residues. For the CDR3, the DNA is TGTGCCAGCAGTGAAGGTCGGGACAGATCCTACGAGCAGTACTTC. Its translation: CASSEGRDRSYEQYF.